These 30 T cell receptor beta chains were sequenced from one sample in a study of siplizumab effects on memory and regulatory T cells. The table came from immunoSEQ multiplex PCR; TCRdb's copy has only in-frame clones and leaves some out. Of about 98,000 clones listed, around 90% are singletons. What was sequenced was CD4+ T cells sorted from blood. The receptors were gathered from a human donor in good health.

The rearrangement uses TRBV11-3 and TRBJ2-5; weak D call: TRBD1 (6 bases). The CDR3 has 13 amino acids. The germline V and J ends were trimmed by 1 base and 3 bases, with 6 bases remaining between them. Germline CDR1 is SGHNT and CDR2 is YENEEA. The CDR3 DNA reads TGTGCCAGCAGCTTAGGACAGGAAGAGACCCAGTACTTC. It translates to CASSLGQEETQYF.

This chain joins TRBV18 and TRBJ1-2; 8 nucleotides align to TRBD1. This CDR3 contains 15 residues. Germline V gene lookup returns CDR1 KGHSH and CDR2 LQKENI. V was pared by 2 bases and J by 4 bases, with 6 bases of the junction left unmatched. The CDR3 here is CASSPLDRGGYGYTF. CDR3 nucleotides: TGTGCCAGCTCACCATTAGACAGGGGCGGCTATGGCTACACCTTC.

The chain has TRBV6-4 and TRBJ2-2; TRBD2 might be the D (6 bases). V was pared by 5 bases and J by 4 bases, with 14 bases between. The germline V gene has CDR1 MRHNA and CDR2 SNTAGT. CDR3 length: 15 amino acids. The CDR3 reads CASSRGGAATGELFF. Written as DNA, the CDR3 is TGTGCCAGCAGTCGAGGAGGGGCGGCCACCGGGGAGCTGTTTTTT.

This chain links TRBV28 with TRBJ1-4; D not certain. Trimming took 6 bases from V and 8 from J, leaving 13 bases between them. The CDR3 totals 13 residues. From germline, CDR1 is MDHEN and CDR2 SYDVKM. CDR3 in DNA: TGTGCCAGCAGCCCCGGAGGGAGAGAAAAACTGTTTTTT. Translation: CASSPGGREKLFF.

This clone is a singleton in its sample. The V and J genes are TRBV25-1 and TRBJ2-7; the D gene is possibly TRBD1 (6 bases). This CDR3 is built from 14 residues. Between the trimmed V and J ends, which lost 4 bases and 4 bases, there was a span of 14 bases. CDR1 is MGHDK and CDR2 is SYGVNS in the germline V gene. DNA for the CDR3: TGTGCCAGCAGTGGAACAGGGTGGGATTACGAGCAGTACTTC. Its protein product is CASSGTGWDYEQYF.

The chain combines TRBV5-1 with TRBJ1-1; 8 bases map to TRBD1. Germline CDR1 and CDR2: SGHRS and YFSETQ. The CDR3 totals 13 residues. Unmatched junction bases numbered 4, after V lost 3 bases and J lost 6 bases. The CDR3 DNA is TGCGCCAGCAGCTCACAGACAGGGGCTGAAGCTTTCTTT. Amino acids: CASSSQTGAEAFF.

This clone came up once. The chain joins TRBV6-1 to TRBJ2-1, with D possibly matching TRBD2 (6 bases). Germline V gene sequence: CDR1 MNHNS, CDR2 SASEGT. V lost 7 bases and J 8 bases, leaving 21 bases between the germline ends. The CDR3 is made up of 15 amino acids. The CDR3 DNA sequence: TGTGCCAGCATTCGCGGGAAGCCGAGCTGGGATGAGCAGTTCTTC. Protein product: CASIRGKPSWDEQFF.

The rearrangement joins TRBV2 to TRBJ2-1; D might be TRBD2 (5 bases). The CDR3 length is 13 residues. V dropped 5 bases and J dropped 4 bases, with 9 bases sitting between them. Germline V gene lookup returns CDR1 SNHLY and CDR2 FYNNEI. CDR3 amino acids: CASSSEVYNEQFF. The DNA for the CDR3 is TGTGCCAGCAGTTCGGAGGTATACAATGAGCAGTTCTTC.

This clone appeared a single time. CDR3 region: CASKYRAYEQYF. CDR3 sequence (DNA): TGTGCCAGCAAGTACAGGGCCTACGAGCAGTACTTC. V is TRBV6-1 and J is TRBJ2-5; possibly TRBD1 for D (6 bases). The DNA end favors TRBJ2-7, so the J call may be wrong. There are 12 residues in the CDR3. Germline loops: CDR1 MNHNS, CDR2 SASEGT.

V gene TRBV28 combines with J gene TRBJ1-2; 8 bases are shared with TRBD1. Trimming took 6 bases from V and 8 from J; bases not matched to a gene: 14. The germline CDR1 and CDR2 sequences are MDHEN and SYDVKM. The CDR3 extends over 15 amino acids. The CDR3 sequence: CASSRGQAPRRGYTF. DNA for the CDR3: TGTGCCAGCAGCCGGGGACAGGCACCTCGGAGGGGCTACACCTTC.

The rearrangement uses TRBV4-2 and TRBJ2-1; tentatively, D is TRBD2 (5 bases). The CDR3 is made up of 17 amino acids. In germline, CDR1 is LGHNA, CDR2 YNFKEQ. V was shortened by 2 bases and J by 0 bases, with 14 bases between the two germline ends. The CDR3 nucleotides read TGTGCCAGCAGCCAATCTCTTCCGGGGTTCTCCTACAATGAGCAGTTCTTC. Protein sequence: CASSQSLPGFSYNEQFF.

The CDR3 sequence is CAWSEGQGAGQPQHF. In DNA, the CDR3 is TGTGCCTGGAGTGAGGGGCAGGGGGCAGGTCAGCCCCAGCATTTT. The genes are TRBV30 and TRBJ1-5; 8 bases are a match to TRBD1. CDR1 and CDR2 (germline): GTSNPN, SVGIG (reference sequence). The CDR3 has 15 amino acids. V gave up 1 base and J gave up 6 bases; unmatched junction bases: 8.

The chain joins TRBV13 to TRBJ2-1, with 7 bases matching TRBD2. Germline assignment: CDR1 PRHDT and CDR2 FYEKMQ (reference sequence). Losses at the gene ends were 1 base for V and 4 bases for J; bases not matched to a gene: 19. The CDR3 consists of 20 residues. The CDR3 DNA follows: TGTGCCAGCAGCTTAGTTTCAGGGCTAGCGGCCCACCCTCTGTACAATGAGCAGTTCTTC. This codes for CASSLVSGLAAHPLYNEQFF.

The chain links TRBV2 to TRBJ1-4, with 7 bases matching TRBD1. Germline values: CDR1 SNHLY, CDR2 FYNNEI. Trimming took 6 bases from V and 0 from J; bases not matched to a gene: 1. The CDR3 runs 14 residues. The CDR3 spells CASRGTATNEKLFF. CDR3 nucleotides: TGTGCCAGCAGGGGGACAGCAACTAATGAAAAACTGTTTTTT.

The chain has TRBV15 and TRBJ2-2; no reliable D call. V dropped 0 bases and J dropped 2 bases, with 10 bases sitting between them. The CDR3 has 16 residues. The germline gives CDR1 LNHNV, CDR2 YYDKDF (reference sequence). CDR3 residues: CATSRDVGLNTGELFF. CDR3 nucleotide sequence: TGTGCCACCAGCAGAGACGTGGGCCTAAACACCGGGGAGCTGTTTTTT.

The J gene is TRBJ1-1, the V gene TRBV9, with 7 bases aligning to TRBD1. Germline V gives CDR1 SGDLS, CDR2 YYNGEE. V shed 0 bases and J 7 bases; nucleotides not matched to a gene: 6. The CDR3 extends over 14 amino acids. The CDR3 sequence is CASSVVEGAGEAFF. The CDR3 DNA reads TGTGCCAGCAGCGTAGTCGAGGGGGCAGGTGAAGCTTTCTTT.

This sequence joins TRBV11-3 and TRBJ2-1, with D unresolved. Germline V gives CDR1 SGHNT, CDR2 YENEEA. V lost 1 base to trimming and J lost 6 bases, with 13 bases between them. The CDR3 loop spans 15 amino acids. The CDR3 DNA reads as TGTGCCAGCAGCTTAGGTGGATCGCATCTCAATGAGCAGTTCTTC. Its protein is CASSLGGSHLNEQFF.

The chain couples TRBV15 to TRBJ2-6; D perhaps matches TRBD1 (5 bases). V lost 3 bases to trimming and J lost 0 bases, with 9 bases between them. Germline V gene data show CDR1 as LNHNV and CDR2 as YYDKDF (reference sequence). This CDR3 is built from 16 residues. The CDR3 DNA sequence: TGTGCCACCAGCAGGGGTACAGGCTCTGGGGCCAACGTCCTGACTTTC. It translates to CATSRGTGSGANVLTF.

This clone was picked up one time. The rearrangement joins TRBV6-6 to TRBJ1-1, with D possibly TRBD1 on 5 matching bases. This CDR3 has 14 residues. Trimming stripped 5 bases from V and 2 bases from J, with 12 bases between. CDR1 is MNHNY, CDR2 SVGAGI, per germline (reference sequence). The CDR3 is CASSHTGANTEAFF. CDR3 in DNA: TGTGCCAGCAGTCATACAGGAGCAAACACTGAAGCTTTCTTT.

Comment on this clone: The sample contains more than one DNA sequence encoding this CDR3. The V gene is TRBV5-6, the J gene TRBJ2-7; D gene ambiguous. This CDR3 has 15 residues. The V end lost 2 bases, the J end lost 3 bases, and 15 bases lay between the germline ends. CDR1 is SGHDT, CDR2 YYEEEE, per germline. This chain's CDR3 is CASSLGPRLDYEQYF. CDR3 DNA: TGTGCCAGCAGCTTAGGCCCACGGCTGGACTACGAGCAGTACTTC.

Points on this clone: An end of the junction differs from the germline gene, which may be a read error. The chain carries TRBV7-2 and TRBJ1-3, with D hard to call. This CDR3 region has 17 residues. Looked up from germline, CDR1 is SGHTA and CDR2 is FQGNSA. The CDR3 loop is CAGSLAFKGISGNTIYF. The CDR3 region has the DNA TGTGCCGGCAGCTTAGCGTTCAAGGGAATCTCTGGAAACACCATATATTTT.

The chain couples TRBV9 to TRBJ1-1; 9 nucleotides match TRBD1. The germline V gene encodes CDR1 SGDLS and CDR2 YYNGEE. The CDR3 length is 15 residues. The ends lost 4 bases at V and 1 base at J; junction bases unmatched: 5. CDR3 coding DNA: TGTGCCAGCAGCTACGGGACAGGGACGAACACTGAAGCTTTCTTT. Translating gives CASSYGTGTNTEAFF. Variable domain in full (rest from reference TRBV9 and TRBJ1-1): DSGVTQTPKHLITATGQRVTLRCSPRSGDLSVYWYQQSLDQGLQFLIQYYNGEERAKGNILERFSAQQFPDLHSELNLSSLELGDSALYFCASSYGTGTNTEAFFGQGTRLTVV.

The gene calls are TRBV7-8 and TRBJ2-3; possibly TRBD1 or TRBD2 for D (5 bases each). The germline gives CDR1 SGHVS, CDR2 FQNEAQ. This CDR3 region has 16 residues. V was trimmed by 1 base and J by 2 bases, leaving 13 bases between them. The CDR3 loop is CASSLGVGRFTDTQYF. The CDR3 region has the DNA TGTGCCAGCAGCTTAGGAGTGGGACGGTTCACAGATACGCAGTATTTT.

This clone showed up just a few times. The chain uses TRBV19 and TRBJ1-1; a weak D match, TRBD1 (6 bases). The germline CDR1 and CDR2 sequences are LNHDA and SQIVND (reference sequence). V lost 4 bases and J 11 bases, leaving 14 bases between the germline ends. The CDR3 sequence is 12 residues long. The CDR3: CASSTSRGKAFF. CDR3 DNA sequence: TGTGCCAGTAGTACTTCGAGGGGGAAGGCTTTCTTT.

CDR3 sequence (DNA): TGTGCCAGCAGCATGATGGGGGTTCAAAACATTCAGTACTTC. It translates to CASSMMGVQNIQYF. This chain joins TRBV5-6 and TRBJ2-4, with D perhaps TRBD1 or TRBD2 (5 bases each). The CDR3 is made up of 14 amino acids. CDR1 is SGHDT and CDR2 is YYEEEE in the germline V gene. The V end was cut by 4 bases, the J end by 5 bases, with 13 bases between.

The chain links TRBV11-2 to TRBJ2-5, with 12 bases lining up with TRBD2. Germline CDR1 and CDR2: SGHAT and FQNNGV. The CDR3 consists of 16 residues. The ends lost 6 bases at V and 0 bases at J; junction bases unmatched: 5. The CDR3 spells CASSTGLAGHQETQYF. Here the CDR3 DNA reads TGTGCCAGCAGTACAGGACTAGCGGGACACCAAGAGACCCAGTACTTC.

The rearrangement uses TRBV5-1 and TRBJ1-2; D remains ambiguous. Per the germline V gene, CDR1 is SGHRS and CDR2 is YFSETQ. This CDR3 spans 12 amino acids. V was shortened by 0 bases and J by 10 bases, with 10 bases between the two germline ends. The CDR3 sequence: CASSLAAGVYTF. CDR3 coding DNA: TGCGCCAGCAGCTTGGCGGCGGGAGTCTACACCTTC.

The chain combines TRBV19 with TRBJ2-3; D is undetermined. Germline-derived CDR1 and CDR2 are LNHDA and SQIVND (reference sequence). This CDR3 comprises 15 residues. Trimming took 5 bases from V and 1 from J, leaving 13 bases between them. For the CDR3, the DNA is TGTGCCAGTAGTGTGGTGGGTCCGGGCACAGATACGCAGTATTTT. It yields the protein CASSVVGPGTDTQYF.

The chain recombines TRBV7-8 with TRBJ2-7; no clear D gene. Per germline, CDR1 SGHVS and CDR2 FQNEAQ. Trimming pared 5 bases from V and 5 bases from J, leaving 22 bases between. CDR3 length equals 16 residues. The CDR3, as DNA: TGTGCCAGCAGCGCCCCCGGGCCCCAGGCTTCCGACGAGCAGTACTTC. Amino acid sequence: CASSAPGPQASDEQYF.

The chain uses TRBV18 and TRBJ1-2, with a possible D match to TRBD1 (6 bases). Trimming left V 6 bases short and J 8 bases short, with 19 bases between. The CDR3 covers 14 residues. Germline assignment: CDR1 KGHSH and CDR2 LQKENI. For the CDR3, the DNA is TGTGCCAGCTCGTTAACCGATCAGGGGTTAGGCTACACCTTC. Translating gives CASSLTDQGLGYTF.